The 29 T cell receptor beta chains reported below all come from one sample, sequenced in a study of blood T cell repertoires in COVID-19 (dated by TCRdb to 2018 to 2020). The method was the immunoSEQ multiplex PCR assay. Held by TCRdb, this immuneACCESS table contains in-frame sequences only and omits some clones. Under half of the omission traces to an unresolved V gene where checked; the cause of the rest is unknown. Within this sample are nearly 110,000 clones, with about four fifths of them counted one time only. 13% to 15% of the sample is in the top ten clones. Sequenced material: peripheral blood. The receptors come from a woman aged 60 to 75 with acute or convalescent COVID-19.

The chain couples TRBV3-1 (or the pseudogene TRBV3-2) to TRBJ2-7; 13 nucleotides agree with TRBD2. V was pared by 3 bases and J by 1 base, with 9 bases of the junction left unmatched. CDR3 length: 18 amino acids. Germline CDR1 LGHDT, CDR2 YNNKEL (reference sequence). The CDR3 DNA reads as TGTGCCAGCAGCCAGGAGACTAGCGGGAGGCCCCTATCCTACGAGCAGTACTTC. Translated: CASSQETSGRPLSYEQYF.

CDR3 region: CASDRDRDQPQHF. In DNA form, the CDR3 reads TGTGCCAGCGACCGGGACAGGGATCAGCCCCAGCATTTT. This chain uses TRBV2 with TRBJ1-5; TRBD1 agrees at 9 bases. Trimming took 8 bases from V and 5 from J; bases not matched to a gene: 4. The CDR3 is 13 residues long. The germline gives CDR1 SNHLY, CDR2 FYNNEI. The full variable domain, rest sourced from reference TRBV2 and TRBJ1-5, is EPEVTQTPSHQVTQMGQEVILRCVPISNHLYFYWYRQILGQKVEFLVSFYNNEISEKSEIFDDQFSVERPDGSNFTLKIRSTKLEDSAMYFCASDRDRDQPQHFGDGTRLSIL.

The V and J genes are TRBV6-5 and TRBJ1-1; 9 nucleotides agree with TRBD1. The V gene end was trimmed by 11 bases and the J gene end by 7 bases; junction bases not matched to a gene: 11. Germline CDR1 MNHEY, CDR2 SVGAGI. This CDR3 region has 13 residues. The chain's CDR3 is CAVGTGTENEAFF. The CDR3 DNA reads as TGTGCCGTAGGGACAGGGACTGAAAATGAAGCTTTCTTT.

The chain uses TRBV7-9 and TRBJ1-1; 8 bases align to TRBD1. Trimming removed 8 bases from V and 4 bases from J; junction bases left unmatched: 9. The CDR3 runs to 14 residues. Germline-derived CDR1 and CDR2 are SEHNR and FQNEAQ (reference sequence). CDR3: CASVQGGLGTEAFF. The CDR3, as DNA: TGTGCCAGCGTACAGGGGGGATTGGGCACTGAAGCTTTCTTT.

This clone was counted a single time. J is TRBJ1-2 and V is TRBV7-9, with D uncertain. With 3 bases removed from V and 1 base from J, the gap between germline ends came to 9 bases. Germline values: CDR1 SEHNR, CDR2 FQNEAQ (reference sequence). This CDR3 region has 14 residues. CDR3 DNA: TGTGCCAGCAGCTTCGGGGATGGTAACTATGGCTACACCTTC. Protein sequence: CASSFGDGNYGYTF.

The rearrangement uses TRBV7-9 and TRBJ1-5; TRBD1 might be the D (5 bases). Deletions cut 8 bases from V and 0 bases from J, with 26 bases between. Germline V gene lookup returns CDR1 SEHNR and CDR2 FQNEAQ (reference sequence). The CDR3 has 19 residues. CDR3 residues: CASCGFNTPDMYSNQPQHF. As DNA, the CDR3 is TGTGCCAGCTGCGGTTTTAATACGCCGGACATGTATAGCAATCAGCCCCAGCATTTT. The entire variable domain, with the rest obtained from reference TRBV7-9 and TRBJ1-5, is as follows: DTGVSQNPRHKITKRGQNVTFRCDPISEHNRLYWYRQTLGQGPEFLTYFQNEAQLEKSRLLSDRFSAERPKGSFSTLEIQRTEQGDSAMYLCASCGFNTPDMYSNQPQHFGDGTRLSIL.

Worth noting for this clone: One end of the junction does not line up with germline, which may come from a read error. The chain joins TRBV10-1 to TRBJ2-2, with 11 bases lining up with TRBD2. This CDR3 region has 15 residues. CDR1 and CDR2 (germline): WNHNN, SYGVQD (reference sequence). This CDR3 is CVSNTSGSHTGELFF. The CDR3 region has the DNA TGCGTCAGCAATACTAGCGGGAGTCACACCGGGGAGCTGTTTTTT.

The genes are TRBV5-1 and TRBJ2-7; D is unclear. The CDR3 spans 13 residues. In germline, CDR1 is SGHRS, CDR2 YFSETQ. The V gene lost 1 base and the J gene lost 0 bases, with 5 bases spanning the gap. The CDR3 loop reads CASSLSVSYEQYF. CDR3 nucleotide sequence: TGCGCCAGCAGCTTGTCGGTCTCCTACGAGCAGTACTTC.

The rearrangement uses TRBV29-1 and TRBJ2-2, with TRBD1 matching over 11 bases. This CDR3 is built from 15 residues. The germline V gene has CDR1 SQVTM and CDR2 ANQGSEA. V lost 2 bases to trimming and J lost 5 bases; unmatched junction nucleotides: 4. DNA of the CDR3: TGCAGCGTTGAACGGACAGGGGGCCGAACCGGGGAGCTGTTTTTT. Encoded protein: CSVERTGGRTGELFF.

This chain uses TRBV10-3 with TRBJ2-7; unclear D gene. CDR1 is ENHRY, CDR2 SYGVKD, per germline. V was clipped by 5 bases and J by 1 base, with 3 bases between them. This CDR3 spans 11 amino acids. DNA of the CDR3: TGTGCCATCAGTTCTTCCTACGAGCAGTACTTC. It is translated as CAISSSYEQYF.

Notes on this clone: Other nucleotide sequences from this sample produce the same CDR3. The chain has TRBV9 and TRBJ2-1; TRBD2 aligns across 10 bases. CDR1 and CDR2 (germline): SGDLS, YYNGEE. The CDR3 is 15 residues long. V lost 1 base to trimming and J lost 3 bases; unmatched junction nucleotides: 1. In DNA form, the CDR3 reads TGTGCCAGCAGCGTAACTAGCGGGGTCTACAATGAGCAGTTCTTC. It yields the protein CASSVTSGVYNEQFF.

V and J are TRBV6-4 and TRBJ1-2; D might be TRBD1 (5 bases). The length of the CDR3 is 14 residues. Looked up from germline, CDR1 is MRHNA and CDR2 is SNTAGT. V lost 2 bases and J 4 bases, leaving 11 bases between the germline ends. In nucleotides, the CDR3 is TGTGCCAGCAGTGACATAGGGGCTGGCTATGGCTACACCTTC. This sequence encodes CASSDIGAGYGYTF.

The V and J genes are TRBV3-1 (or the pseudogene TRBV3-2) and TRBJ1-4, with D perhaps TRBD1 (6 bases). This CDR3 is 16 amino acids long. Trimming pared 2 bases from V and 1 base from J, leaving 11 bases between. Germline V gives CDR1 LGHDT, CDR2 YNNKEL (reference sequence). Here the CDR3 reads CASSQQGYLTNEKLFF. The DNA of the CDR3 is TGTGCCAGCAGCCAACAGGGGTATTTAACTAATGAAAAACTGTTTTTT.

Concerning this clone itself: The junction and the germline gene differ at one end; a read error may be behind it. The chain combines TRBV7-9 with TRBJ1-1, with 10 bases aligning to TRBD1. Germline assignment: CDR1 SEHNR and CDR2 FQNEAQ (reference sequence). The CDR3 totals 14 residues. As DNA, the CDR3 is TGTGCCAGCAGCCTGTACTCGGGACAGGGGAACCCGTCGTGG. As protein: CASSLYSGQGNPSW.

The rearrangement joins TRBV24-1 to TRBJ2-3; 8 bases map to TRBD2. Germline V gene lookup returns CDR1 KGHDR and CDR2 SFDVKD. The V and J ends lost 7 bases and 5 bases, in that order; junction bases with no gene match: 4. This CDR3 is 13 amino acids long. Here the CDR3 reads CATSGGAGDTQYF. CDR3 DNA sequence: TGTGCCACCAGCGGGGGGGCAGGAGATACGCAGTATTTT.

V usage is TRBV3-1 (or the pseudogene TRBV3-2) and J usage is TRBJ2-2; D is possibly TRBD2 (5 bases). The CDR3 consists of 17 residues. Germline V lookup: CDR1 LGHDT, CDR2 YNNKEL (reference sequence). V lost 3 bases to trimming and J lost 4 bases, with 18 bases between them. As DNA, the CDR3 is TGTGCCAGCAGCCATCCTTTTCGTTCGAGGGTCACCGGGGAGCTGTTTTTT. Its translation: CASSHPFRSRVTGELFF.

This CDR3 reads CASSVASESGYGYTF. The CDR3 region has the DNA TGTGCCAGCAGCGTAGCATCCGAATCAGGGTACGGCTACACCTTC. The rearrangement joins TRBV9 to TRBJ1-2, with D perhaps matching TRBD1 (5 bases). Trimming removed 0 bases at V and 8 bases at J, with 17 bases between. CDR3 length: 15 amino acids. From germline, CDR1 is SGDLS and CDR2 YYNGEE.

The sample holds one count of this clone. CDR3 sequence: CAISEREAWEDYGYTF. In DNA, the CDR3 is TGTGCCATCAGTGAAAGAGAGGCCTGGGAGGACTATGGCTACACCTTC. The chain uses TRBV10-3 and TRBJ1-2; D ambiguous. The V end was cut by 3 bases, the J end by 3 bases, with 17 bases between. The CDR3 length is 16 residues. CDR1 is ENHRY, CDR2 SYGVKD, per germline.

The gene calls are TRBV2 and TRBJ2-3, with D maybe TRBD1 (5 bases). This CDR3 region has 17 residues. V lost 8 bases and J 1 base, leaving 22 bases between the germline ends. Per germline, CDR1 SNHLY and CDR2 FYNNEI. CDR3 in DNA: TGTGCCAGCCGCACCAACCACAAGGGGTTTGGCACAGATACGCAGTATTTT. It encodes CASRTNHKGFGTDTQYF.

The chain carries TRBV18 and TRBJ2-7, with D possibly matching TRBD2 (6 bases). The ends were cut back, 0 bases at V and 6 bases at J, with 12 bases in the middle. This CDR3 has 14 amino acids. Germline values: CDR1 KGHSH, CDR2 LQKENI. CDR3 region: CASSPPASVSEQYF. The CDR3 nucleotides read TGTGCCAGCTCACCACCGGCTAGCGTCTCCGAGCAGTACTTC.

Only a few counts were recorded for this clone. The CDR3 DNA sequence: TGTGCTAGTGCCCCTGGCCAGGGGCGACCCCTCCACTTT. As protein: CASAPGQGRPLHF. The V gene is TRBV12-5, the J gene TRBJ1-6; possible D gene TRBD1, 6 bases. Trimming shortened V by 7 bases and J by 12 bases, and 16 bases separated the two germline ends. CDR1 is LGHNT and CDR2 is FRNRAP in the germline V gene. The CDR3 is 13 residues long.

This clone appeared once. The chain recombines TRBV6-1 with TRBJ2-2; 8 nucleotides match TRBD2. Germline V CDR1 and CDR2: MNHNS, SASEGT. The trim removed 4 bases at V and 4 bases at J, leaving 11 bases unmatched. The CDR3 has 17 residues. The CDR3 nucleotides read TGTGCCAGCAGTGCCAGCAGCGGGGGCCGCGGCACCGGGGAGCTGTTTTTT. It encodes CASSASSGGRGTGELFF.

V gene TRBV28 combines with J gene TRBJ1-2; D is unresolved. V lost 1 base and J lost 7, with 13 bases in between. This CDR3 is 14 amino acids long. The germline gives CDR1 MDHEN, CDR2 SYDVKM. CDR3 residues: CASSLLAPVGGYTF. CDR3 bases: TGTGCCAGCAGTTTATTAGCCCCGGTTGGTGGCTACACCTTC.

This clone was counted between two and nine times. The genes are TRBV13 and TRBJ1-6; D gene uncertain. V was clipped by 5 bases and J by 7 bases, with 15 bases between them. Germline CDR1 is PRHDT and CDR2 is FYEKMQ (reference sequence). This CDR3 has 15 residues. DNA of the CDR3: TGTGCCAGCAGCCCACGGCAGGTCGACAATTCACCCCTCCACTTT. Its translation: CASSPRQVDNSPLHF.

This chain uses TRBV10-3 with TRBJ1-1; no definite D call. This CDR3 is 14 amino acids long. The germline V and J ends were trimmed by 0 bases and 5 bases, with 10 bases remaining between them. Germline CDR1 is ENHRY and CDR2 is SYGVKD. CDR3 coding DNA: TGTGCCATCAGTGAGTCGATGGGGAGGACTGAAGCTTTCTTT. Translated, it gives CAISESMGRTEAFF.

The genes are TRBV6-4 and TRBJ1-5; no reliable D call. The V gene lost 6 bases and the J gene lost 5 bases, with 11 bases spanning the gap. The CDR3 is 13 amino acids. Germline values: CDR1 MRHNA, CDR2 SNTAGT. CDR3 sequence: CASSSEGDQPQHF. The CDR3 DNA is TGTGCCAGCAGCTCCGAGGGCGATCAGCCCCAGCATTTT.

The chain links TRBV3-1 (or the pseudogene TRBV3-2) to TRBJ2-5, with 9 bases aligning to TRBD2. From germline, CDR1 is LGHDT and CDR2 YNNKEL (reference sequence). The V and J ends lost 5 bases and 5 bases, in that order; junction bases with no gene match: 3. The CDR3 loop spans 13 amino acids. CDR3 nucleotide sequence: TGTGCCAGCAGCGGAACTAGCGGGGAGACCCAGTACTTC. The encoded protein is CASSGTSGETQYF.

The chain couples TRBV19 to TRBJ1-3; possibly TRBD1 for D (5 bases). CDR3 length: 15 residues. Deletions cut 5 bases from V and 0 bases from J, with 11 bases between. Germline V gives CDR1 LNHDA, CDR2 SQIVND (reference sequence). The CDR3 sequence is CASSLSTASGNTIYF. The CDR3 DNA reads as TGTGCCAGTAGTTTGTCGACAGCCTCTGGAAACACCATATATTTT. Using reference TRBV19 and TRBJ1-3 for the parts outside the CDR3, the full variable domain is DGGITQSPKYLFRKEGQNVTLSCEQNLNHDAMYWYRQDPGQGLRLIYYSQIVNDFQKGDIAEGYSVSREKKESFPLTVTSAQKNPTAFYLCASSLSTASGNTIYFGEGSWLTVV.

The chain recombines TRBV7-9 with TRBJ1-5; 7 nucleotides line up with TRBD1. Germline loops: CDR1 SEHNR, CDR2 FQNEAQ (reference sequence). This CDR3 region has 18 residues. J gave up 2 bases and V 0 bases, and 10 bases lay outside the gene matches. The CDR3 loop is CASSLASGGGEGNQPQHF. The CDR3 bases are TGTGCCAGCAGCTTAGCGTCTGGAGGGGGCGAGGGCAATCAGCCCCAGCATTTT.